The 9 T cell receptor beta chains listed next were all sequenced from one sample in a study of vaccination effects on CD4 cells after COVID-19. The antigens these receptors bind are not known. Expansion with viral peptide pools was applied to antigen-specific CD4+ T cells by the ViraFEST assay prior to sequencing. Subsequent to less than twelve days of culture, CD4+ T cells were isolated. The study found no prior SARS-CoV-2 infection in the vaccine recipients, who tested negative for nucleocapsid antibodies. Clones were read by immunoSEQ multiplex PCR, and TCRdb kept only the in-frame ones, dropping some. The sample has under 80,000 clones, around 76% seen once. Sequences were derived from CD4+ T cells from PBMCs cultured with SARS-CoV-2 spike peptides, sampled before COVID-19 vaccination. Receptors were obtained from a human donor who received a COVID-19 vaccine.

This clone was found once. This chain joins TRBV5-8 and TRBJ2-3; TRBD2 matches at 10 bases. This CDR3 has 19 amino acids. Trimming cost V 7 bases and J 0 bases; bases outside gene matches: 17. Germline CDR1 reads SGHTS; CDR2 reads YDEGEE. CDR3 loop: CASPRAPAGGPPSTDTQYF. DNA of the CDR3: TGTGCCAGCCCCAGGGCCCCAGCGGGGGGGCCTCCGAGCACAGATACGCAGTATTTT.

This rearrangement joins TRBV2 to TRBJ2-3, with a weak D call TRBD1 (6 bases). The germline V gene has CDR1 SNHLY and CDR2 FYNNEI. The V end was cut by 6 bases, the J end by 0 bases, with 16 bases between. CDR3 length: 16 residues. For the CDR3, the DNA is TGTGCCAGCAGAGCCGGGACACACACTAGCACAGATACGCAGTATTTT. Protein sequence: CASRAGTHTSTDTQYF.

The J gene is TRBJ1-5, the V gene TRBV19; D may be TRBD1 (6 bases). Germline V gene lookup returns CDR1 LNHDA and CDR2 SQIVND (reference sequence). The CDR3 contains 14 residues. V lost 7 bases and J lost 7, with 17 bases in between. The CDR3 loop reads CASNTGPQGQPQHF. The CDR3 bases are TGTGCCAGTAATACCGGGCCCCAGGGGCAGCCCCAGCATTTT.

The CDR3: CASTYQGANEQYV. CDR3 in DNA: TGTGCCAGCACCTACCAGGGGGCTAACGAGCAGTACGTC. This sequence joins TRBV6-6 and TRBJ2-7, with TRBD1 matching 8 bases. With V trimmed by 7 bases and J by 5 bases, 7 bases remained unmatched. The germline V gene has CDR1 MNHNY and CDR2 SVGAGI (reference sequence). This CDR3 is 13 amino acids long.

V gene TRBV12-5 combines with J gene TRBJ2-5, with 11 bases aligning to TRBD2. V was clipped by 0 bases and J by 4 bases; unmatched bases: 13. This CDR3 has 19 residues. Germline V CDR1 and CDR2: LGHNT, FRNRAP. The CDR3 coding sequence is TGTGCTAGTGGTTTGGTACGGGCTAGCGGGGGGTTAGGGATAGAGACCCAGTACTTC. Residues: CASGLVRASGGLGIETQYF.

V and J are TRBV6-2 or TRBV6-3 and TRBJ1-2, with a possible D match to TRBD1 (5 bases). The CDR3 is 16 amino acids. V was cut by 0 bases and J by 2 bases, with 13 bases left in between. Germline-derived CDR1 and CDR2 are MNHEY and SVGEGT. CDR3 in amino acids: CASSYSGIRGNYGYTF. The CDR3 DNA is TGTGCCAGCAGTTACTCAGGAATACGGGGCAACTATGGCTACACCTTC.

The gene calls are TRBV30 and TRBJ1-6; D not resolved. The CDR3 is 15 residues long. Per the germline V gene, CDR1 is GTSNPN and CDR2 is SVGIG (reference sequence). V lost 3 bases to trimming and J lost 9 bases, with 18 bases between them. In DNA, the CDR3 is TGTGCCTGGAGCTCTCAAGGATCAGGTGGTTCACCCCTCCACTTT. Protein product: CAWSSQGSGGSPLHF.

The chain couples TRBV11-3 to TRBJ2-3, with 7 nucleotides matching TRBD2. This CDR3 is 13 amino acids long. Trimming cost V 6 bases and J 9 bases; bases outside gene matches: 9. Germline values: CDR1 SGHNT, CDR2 YENEEA. The CDR3 region is CASSQTSVGTQYF. The CDR3 nucleotides are TGTGCCAGCAGTCAAACTAGCGTGGGCACGCAGTATTTT.

This clone came up a few times. V usage is TRBV5-1 and J usage is TRBJ1-2; a weak D match, TRBD1 (5 bases). This CDR3 is 14 amino acids long. The V end lost 5 bases, the J end lost 2 bases, and 13 bases lay between the germline ends. Germline CDR1 SGHRS, CDR2 YFSETQ. The CDR3 nucleotides are TGCGCCAGCAGGGGGGGAAGGGGAAACTATGGCTACACCTTC. It yields the protein CASRGGRGNYGYTF.